The rows below give T cell receptor beta chains drawn from one sample of a study of T cell responses to AZD1222 COVID-19 vaccine. Measured with immunoSEQ multiplex PCR; TCRdb has only the in-frame clones, and not every one. The sample shows some 170,000 clones, under 95% of them seen only once. This material consisted of peripheral blood, taken 28 days after the second AZD1222 dose. The receptors derive from an adult who received the AZD1222 COVID-19 vaccine. Both conserved end residues are part of each CDR3. D genes are given only for firm matches. Clone sizes are given selectively: once, few, many, or a class where the clone is expanded.

TRBJ2-6,-,-,TRBV13,CASGANVLTF,TGTGCCAGCGGAGCCAACGTCCTGACTTTC
TRBJ2-7,TRBD2,-,TRBV28,CASSSPSGTVYEQYF,TGTGCCAGCAGTTCCCCTAGCGGGACAGTTTACGAGCAGTACTTC
TRBJ1-5,-,-,TRBV6-1,CASSDTNQPQHF,TGTGCCAGCAGTGACACGAATCAGCCCCAGCATTTT
TRBJ2-7,TRBD2,few,TRBV2,CASSAQRGSPYEQYF,TGTGCCAGCAGTGCTCAGCGGGGGTCTCCCTACGAGCAGTACTTC
TRBJ2-2,-,-,TRBV27,CASSLSGSGELFF,TGTGCCAGCAGTTTATCGGGGTCCGGGGAGCTGTTTTTT
TRBJ1-6,-,-,TRBV7-2,CASSPDSRRDSPLHF,TGTGCCAGCAGCCCCGACAGCAGGCGCGATTCACCCCTCCACTTT
TRBJ1-1,-,-,TRBV7-9,CASSPDRWTLKYAFF,TGTGCCAGCAGCCCTGACCGCTGGACCCTGAAATACGCTTTCTTT
TRBJ2-2,-,-,TRBV25-1,CASSELGGRTGELFF,TGTGCCAGCAGTGAATTGGGGGGGCGAACCGGGGAGCTGTTTTTT
TRBJ2-1,-,-,TRBV4-1,CASSQGLFLSYNEQFF,TGCGCCAGCAGCCAAGGACTTTTTCTATCCTACAATGAGCAGTTCTTC
TRBJ2-1,-,-,TRBV7-2,CASSSFSSYNEQFF,TGTGCCAGCTCTAGCTTTAGCTCCTACAATGAGCAGTTCTTC
TRBJ2-2,TRBD1,-,TRBV28,CASHPPPGQENTGELFF,TGTGCCAGCCACCCACCCCCGGGACAGGAGAACACCGGGGAGCTGTTTTTT
TRBJ1-1,TRBD1,-,TRBV27,CASSRRLGGGNTEAFF,TGTGCCAGCAGCCGAAGGTTAGGGGGCGGGAACACTGAAGCTTTCTTT
TRBJ1-2,-,-,TRBV6-2/TRBV6-3,CASSYRKRQNYGYTF,TGTGCCAGCAGTTACAGGAAAAGACAAAACTATGGCTACACCTTC
TRBJ1-5,-,-,TRBV9,CASSLEAGAGQPQHF,TGTGCCAGCAGTCTAGAGGCGGGGGCGGGTCAGCCCCAGCATTTT
TRBJ2-7,-,-,TRBV19,CATRGRGAYEQYF,TGTGCCACTCGGGGGAGGGGGGCCTACGAGCAGTACTTC
TRBJ1-1,-,-,TRBV5-1,CASSWGLSTEAFF,TGCGCCAGCAGCTGGGGATTGAGTACTGAAGCTTTCTTT
TRBJ1-5,-,-,TRBV2,CASSDYLRGNQPQHF,TGTGCCAGCAGTGATTATCTCAGAGGCAATCAGCCCCAGCATTTT
TRBJ2-3,TRBD1,-,TRBV15,CATSEDRERADTQYF,TGTGCCACCAGCGAGGACAGGGAAAGGGCAGATACGCAGTATTTT
TRBJ2-7,-,-,TRBV4-1,CASSQDGIPGYEQYF,TGCGCCAGCAGCCAAGACGGGATCCCAGGATACGAGCAGTACTTC
TRBJ1-2,-,-,TRBV28,CATQTSNYGYTF,TGTGCCACCCAGACATCTAACTATGGCTACACCTTC
TRBJ1-2,-,-,TRBV7-2,CASSLGRQETQGYTF,TGTGCCAGCAGCCTAGGCCGACAGGAAACTCAAGGCTACACCTTC
TRBJ1-1,-,-,TRBV11-2,CASSLEGWTEAFF,TGTGCCAGCAGCTTAGAGGGATGGACTGAAGCTTTCTTT
TRBJ1-6,-,-,TRBV5-6,CASSSYGTEGFSPLHF,TGTGCCAGCAGCTCTTACGGGACGGAGGGGTTCTCACCCCTCCACTTT
TRBJ2-1,-,-,TRBV6-5,CASSPFGDEQFF,TGTGCCAGCAGTCCCTTCGGGGATGAGCAGTTCTTC
TRBJ1-1,-,-,TRBV6-2/TRBV6-3,CASSYGMGTEAFF,TGTGCCAGCAGTTACGGAATGGGCACTGAAGCTTTCTTT
TRBJ2-1,-,-,TRBV7-9,CASSLGVSNNEQFF,TGTGCCAGCAGCTTAGGCGTGAGTAACAATGAGCAGTTCTTC
TRBJ1-1,-,-,TRBV27,CASSFGRGAEAFF,TGTGCCAGCAGTTTTGGTCGGGGAGCTGAAGCTTTCTTT
TRBJ2-7,-,-,TRBV2,CASSEQFEQYF,TGTGCCAGCAGCGAGCAATTCGAGCAGTACTTC
TRBJ1-1,TRBD1,once,TRBV19,CATTGGETEAFF,TGTGCCACGACAGGGGGCGAGACTGAAGCTTTCTTT
TRBJ2-1,TRBD1,-,TRBV24-1,CATSDSGQGANEQFF,TGTGCCACCAGTGATTCGGGACAGGGGGCCAATGAGCAGTTCTTC
TRBJ2-5,-,-,TRBV6-5,CASSYNPGQETQYF,TGTGCCAGCAGTTACAATCCTGGCCAAGAGACCCAGTACTTC
TRBJ1-5,TRBD1,-,TRBV7-8,CASSLRGGTGESNQPQHF,TGTGCCAGCAGCTTACGGGGTGGGACAGGGGAGAGCAATCAGCCCCAGCATTTT
TRBJ1-1,TRBD1,-,TRBV6-6,CASIRTGSTEAFF,TGTGCCAGCATCAGGACAGGGTCCACTGAAGCTTTCTTT
TRBJ2-7,-,-,TRBV5-6,CASSLGNSGPYEQYF,TGTGCCAGCAGCTTGGGCAATTCAGGTCCCTACGAGCAGTACTTC
TRBJ1-1,-,-,TRBV27,CASSLRGKNTEAFF,TGTGCCAGCAGTTTAAGGGGAAAGAACACTGAAGCTTTCTTT
TRBJ1-1,-,-,TRBV19,CASSPQEENTEAFF,TGTGCCAGTAGTCCACAGGAAGAGAACACTGAAGCTTTCTTT
TRBJ2-5,-,-,TRBV3-1/TRBV3-2,CASSPYSSEETQYF,TGTGCCAGCAGCCCATATAGCAGTGAAGAGACCCAGTACTTC
TRBJ2-7,-,-,TRBV29-1,CSVESDYEQYF,TGCAGCGTTGAAAGTGACTACGAGCAGTACTTC